The 28 T cell receptor beta chains below come from one sample, sequenced in a study of Ad26.COV2.S vaccination and SARS-CoV-2 variants. The treatment denotes: roughly 18 received Ad26.COV2.S at low or high dose, single or two shots; 5 received placebo; per-sample allocation not given. The study sampled participants on day 63 after the first vaccine or placebo injection. TCRdb keeps only in-frame clones here, not all; method: immunoSEQ multiplex PCR. The repertoire has about 480,000 clones, around 90% of them found once; the top ten carry about 13%. Sequences were derived from peripheral blood, sampled in a trial of Ad26.COV2.S vaccine versus placebo. These receptors were collected from a person between 18 and 65 years old who received the Ad26.COV2.S COVID-19 vaccine or a placebo.

This clone was picked up a small number of times. The chain couples TRBV12-3 or TRBV12-4 to TRBJ2-3; D is ambiguous. Trimming took off 1 base at V and 6 bases at J, with 2 bases between the two ends. The CDR3 totals 11 residues. The DNA for the CDR3 is TGTGCCAGCAGTTTAGTCGATACGCAGTATTTT. This gives the protein CASSLVDTQYF.

This clone was detected a few times. The chain combines TRBV7-6 with TRBJ2-7, with 8 bases fitting TRBD1. The CDR3 runs 14 residues. CDR1 and CDR2 from the germline V gene are SGHVS and FNYEAQ. V shed 5 bases and J 1 base; nucleotides not matched to a gene: 4. As DNA, the CDR3 is TGTGCCAGCAGCCGGGACAGGCTTTCCTACGAGCAGTACTTC. Its translation is CASSRDRLSYEQYF.

This sequence joins TRBV12-5 and TRBJ2-3, with TRBD2 as a possible D gene (5 bases). V lost 1 base, J lost 1 base, and 12 bases lay in between. Germline-derived CDR1 and CDR2 are LGHNT and FRNRAP. The CDR3 totals 16 residues. DNA for the CDR3: TGTGCTAGTGGTTTGGGACTATTTGGGGGCACAGATACGCAGTATTTT. It is translated as CASGLGLFGGTDTQYF. Drawing the rest from reference TRBV12-5 and TRBJ2-3, the complete variable domain is DARVTQTPRHKVTEMGQEVTMRCQPILGHNTVFWYRQTMMQGLELLAYFRNRAPLDDSGMPKDRFSAEMPDATLATLKIQPSEPRDSAVYFCASGLGLFGGTDTQYFGPGTRLTVL.

CDR3 DNA sequence: TGTGCCAGCAGTACTCCTCCCCCGGGACTAGCGGGAGGGGAGGTTTTCTTC. Its translation: CASSTPPPGLAGGEVFF. This sequence joins TRBV28 and TRBJ2-1, with TRBD2 identical over 16 bases. After removal of 5 bases from V and 16 bases from J, the junction contained 17 bases not matched to a gene. The germline gives CDR1 MDHEN, CDR2 SYDVKM. The length of the CDR3 is 17 residues.

The chain links TRBV2 to TRBJ2-7; D gene unclear. CDR1 and CDR2 (germline): SNHLY, FYNNEI. This CDR3 has 14 residues. Trimming took 2 bases from V and 7 from J, leaving 15 bases between them. CDR3: CASSEIASFGEQYF. CDR3 nucleotide sequence: TGTGCCAGCAGTGAAATCGCTTCGTTTGGTGAGCAGTACTTC.

The V and J genes are TRBV14 and TRBJ1-1; 9 nucleotides match TRBD1. Germline CDR1 SGHDN, CDR2 FVKESK. This CDR3 is 15 amino acids long. V trimming: 5 bases; J trimming: 4 bases; junction bases outside the gene matches: 8. The CDR3 protein is CASSLRTGAGTEAFF. The CDR3 nucleotides read TGTGCCAGCAGCTTGCGGACAGGGGCAGGCACTGAAGCTTTCTTT.

V gene TRBV10-3 combines with J gene TRBJ1-3; 9 nucleotides match TRBD1. From germline, CDR1 is ENHRY and CDR2 SYGVKD. The CDR3 is made up of 14 amino acids. V gave up 10 bases and J gave up 0 bases; unmatched junction bases: 4. As DNA, the CDR3 is TGTGCCAGCCAGGGACAGGGCTCTGGAAACACCATATATTTT. It yields the protein CASQGQGSGNTIYF.

This chain connects TRBV6-5 to TRBJ2-3, with D possibly matching TRBD2 (5 bases). CDR1 is MNHEY, CDR2 SVGAGI, per germline. This CDR3 has 14 amino acids. V was cut by 7 bases and J by 1 base, with 12 bases left in between. The CDR3 region is CASMSGGRTDTQYF. CDR3 DNA sequence: TGTGCCAGCATGTCGGGCGGGCGCACAGATACGCAGTATTTT.

This sequence joins TRBV9 and TRBJ2-2; 12 positions agree with TRBD2. The CDR3 runs to 19 residues. The germline V gene has CDR1 SGDLS and CDR2 YYNGEE. V was clipped by 4 bases and J by 6 bases; unmatched bases: 16. The CDR3: CASSNSLDPSGRAPGELFF. For the CDR3, the DNA is TGTGCCAGCAGCAACAGCTTAGACCCTAGCGGGAGGGCCCCCGGGGAGCTGTTTTTT. The complete variable domain, with remaining parts taken from reference TRBV9 and TRBJ2-2, reads DSGVTQTPKHLITATGQRVTLRCSPRSGDLSVYWYQQSLDQGLQFLIQYYNGEERAKGNILERFSAQQFPDLHSELNLSSLELGDSALYFCASSNSLDPSGRAPGELFFGEGSRLTVL.

The rearrangement links TRBV7-9 to TRBJ2-5; tentatively, D is TRBD1 or TRBD2 (5 bases each). V was cut by 5 bases and J by 7 bases, with 20 bases left in between. This CDR3 spans 15 amino acids. Germline V gene sequence: CDR1 SEHNR, CDR2 FQNEAQ (reference sequence). The CDR3 region is CASSRGAGGWGTQYF. The CDR3 DNA is TGTGCCAGCAGCCGAGGGGCCGGTGGGTGGGGGACCCAGTACTTC.

This chain uses TRBV18 with TRBJ2-7; a possible D gene is TRBD2 (6 bases). The CDR3 extends over 16 amino acids. The germline V and J ends were trimmed by 2 bases and 1 base, with 15 bases remaining between them. Germline V gives CDR1 KGHSH, CDR2 LQKENI. CDR3: CASSPSSGGASYEQYF. As DNA, the CDR3 is TGTGCCAGCTCACCATCCAGCGGAGGGGCGTCCTACGAGCAGTACTTC. The whole variable domain, remainder taken from reference TRBV18 and TRBJ2-7, is NAGVMQNPRHLVRRRGQEARLRCSPMKGHSHVYWYRQLPEEGLKFMVYLQKENIIDESGMPKERFSAEFPKEGPSILRIQQVVRGDSAAYFCASSPSSGGASYEQYFGPGTRLTVT.

This clone was recorded once. J is TRBJ2-3 and V is TRBV25-1; 8 bases agree with TRBD2. Trimming removed 9 bases from V and 4 bases from J; junction bases left unmatched: 9. Per germline, CDR1 MGHDK and CDR2 SYGVNS. This CDR3 has 14 residues. CDR3 amino acids: CARKAGVRSDTQYF. As DNA, the CDR3 is TGTGCCAGAAAAGCGGGAGTTAGGTCAGATACGCAGTATTTT.

The count of this clone is one. The chain combines TRBV15 with TRBJ2-2, with D unresolved. V was clipped by 1 base and J by 4 bases, with 13 bases between them. CDR1 and CDR2 from the germline V gene are LNHNV and YYDKDF (reference sequence). The CDR3 is 16 residues long. The CDR3 DNA reads as TGTGCCACCAGCAGAGGTGTAGGCTCCTCCACCGGGGAGCTGTTTTTT. Translation gives CATSRGVGSSTGELFF.

This clone was detected once. In DNA, the CDR3 is TGTGCCAGCAGCGGGCTCTACGAGCAGTACTTC. Amino acids: CASSGLYEQYF. The rearrangement links TRBV6-5 to TRBJ2-7, with D unclear. The CDR3 extends over 11 amino acids. V was shortened by 6 bases and J by 3 bases, with 6 bases between the two germline ends. Germline V gene lookup returns CDR1 MNHEY and CDR2 SVGAGI.

Written as DNA, the CDR3 is TGTGCCAGCTCGGGGGGAGGGAACACCATATATTTT. Its translation: CASSGGGNTIYF. The V and J genes are TRBV28 and TRBJ1-3; maybe TRBD1 (5 bases). Per germline, CDR1 MDHEN and CDR2 SYDVKM. V shed 8 bases and J shed 7 bases, with 12 bases lying between them. This CDR3 is 12 amino acids long.

This clone appeared a single time. This chain uses TRBV3-1 (or the pseudogene TRBV3-2) with TRBJ2-7, with 8 bases matching TRBD2. V was clipped by 4 bases and J by 1 base; unmatched bases: 6. Germline lookup yields CDR1 LGHDT and CDR2 YNNKEL (reference sequence). The CDR3 consists of 15 residues. The DNA of the CDR3 is TGTGCCAGCAGCCGCTTTAGCGGGACTTCCTACGAGCAGTACTTC. Its protein product is CASSRFSGTSYEQYF.

The chain carries TRBV2 and TRBJ1-2; D unresolved. The V end lost 5 bases, the J end lost 8 bases, and 12 bases lay between the germline ends. Germline V gene data show CDR1 as SNHLY and CDR2 as FYNNEI. This CDR3 contains 12 residues. The CDR3 sequence is CASSQKPGGYTF. In nucleotides, the CDR3 is TGTGCCAGCAGTCAAAAACCGGGGGGCTACACCTTC.

V is TRBV10-3 and J is TRBJ1-5, with TRBD1 matching over 9 bases. V was pared by 6 bases and J by 2 bases, with 8 bases of the junction left unmatched. CDR1 and CDR2 (germline): ENHRY, SYGVKD. The CDR3 totals 16 residues. CDR3 bases: TGTGCCATCAGCCCGACAGGGGGGAGGGGCAATCAGCCCCAGCATTTT. Protein: CAISPTGGRGNQPQHF.

The chain couples TRBV5-1 to TRBJ1-4; 11 nucleotides line up with TRBD1. Germline lookup yields CDR1 SGHRS and CDR2 YFSETQ. The CDR3 sequence is 16 residues long. V gave up 4 bases and J gave up 8 bases; unmatched junction bases: 10. DNA of the CDR3: TGCGCCAGCAGCCCCCTGGACAGGGGGCGCCGGGAAAAACTGTTTTTT. Its protein is CASSPLDRGRREKLFF. The variable domain in full, completed from reference TRBV5-1 and TRBJ1-4, reads KAGVTQTPRYLIKTRGQQVTLSCSPISGHRSVSWYQQTPGQGLQFLFEYFSETQRNKGNFPGRFSGRQFSNSRSEMNVSTLELGDSALYLCASSPLDRGRREKLFFGSGTQLSVL.

The chain joins TRBV28 to TRBJ1-2, with a tentative D call TRBD1 (6 bases). V lost 5 bases and J lost 4, with 11 bases in between. CDR3 length: 13 amino acids. Germline lookup yields CDR1 MDHEN and CDR2 SYDVKM. DNA for the CDR3: TGTGCCAGCAGTCCGGACAGCCGCTATGGCTACACCTTC. It specifies CASSPDSRYGYTF.

The rearrangement links TRBV19 to TRBJ2-5, with D unresolved. V gave up 10 bases and J gave up 0 bases, with 12 bases separating them. The length of the CDR3 is 13 residues. Germline-derived CDR1 and CDR2 are LNHDA and SQIVND (reference sequence). The CDR3 DNA is TGTGCCACTAGAAAAAAGTACCAAGAGACCCAGTACTTC. This translates into CATRKKYQETQYF.

V gene TRBV19 combines with J gene TRBJ1-1, with D possibly matching TRBD1 (6 bases). Germline values: CDR1 LNHDA, CDR2 SQIVND (reference sequence). The CDR3 consists of 15 residues. Trimming stripped 3 bases from V and 2 bases from J, with 13 bases between. The CDR3 nucleotides read TGTGCCAGTAGTATCGGGGGGACATTCAACACTGAAGCTTTCTTT. It translates to CASSIGGTFNTEAFF.

This chain links TRBV28 with TRBJ2-1, with unresolved D. The V end lost 6 bases, the J end lost 7 bases, and 16 bases lay between the germline ends. Germline V lookup: CDR1 MDHEN, CDR2 SYDVKM. This CDR3 is 14 amino acids long. The CDR3 bases are TGTGCCAGCAGCCCCGAGCGTCCTGATAATGAGCAGTTCTTC. It is translated as CASSPERPDNEQFF.

This chain connects TRBV14 to TRBJ2-1; tentatively, D is TRBD2 (5 bases). Trimming took off 0 bases at V and 5 bases at J, with 8 bases between the two ends. The germline V gene encodes CDR1 SGHDN and CDR2 FVKESK. There are 14 residues in the CDR3. This CDR3 is CASSQDSGNNEQFF. CDR3 in DNA: TGTGCCAGCAGCCAAGATTCGGGGAACAATGAGCAGTTCTTC.

For the CDR3, the DNA is TGTGCCAGCAGCCCCCTAGGAGGGAAAATCTCACCCCTCCACTTT. Translation gives CASSPLGGKISPLHF. The genes are TRBV4-2 and TRBJ1-6, with unresolved D. The CDR3 sequence is 15 residues long. The V gene's germline CDR1 is LGHNA and CDR2 YNFKEQ. V shed 4 bases and J shed 10 bases, with 17 bases lying between them.

The gene calls are TRBV4-3 and TRBJ2-3, with no clear D. Trimming shortened V by 0 bases and J by 4 bases, and 8 bases separated the two germline ends. Germline CDR1 LGHNA, CDR2 YSLEER. This CDR3 contains 14 residues. The CDR3 DNA is TGCGCCAGCAGCCAAGATATGGTGTCAGATACGCAGTATTTT. Protein: CASSQDMVSDTQYF.

The chain links TRBV9 to TRBJ2-1; 7 bases fit TRBD2. Germline V CDR1 and CDR2: SGDLS, YYNGEE. The length of the CDR3 is 16 residues. V shed 0 bases and J 6 bases; nucleotides not matched to a gene: 9. The CDR3 loop reads CASSVVSAGVPNEQFF. The CDR3 nucleotides read TGTGCCAGCAGCGTAGTTTCGGCGGGAGTACCCAATGAGCAGTTCTTC. The whole variable domain, filled in from reference TRBV9 and TRBJ2-1, reads DSGVTQTPKHLITATGQRVTLRCSPRSGDLSVYWYQQSLDQGLQFLIQYYNGEERAKGNILERFSAQQFPDLHSELNLSSLELGDSALYFCASSVVSAGVPNEQFFGPGTRLTVL.

As concerns this clone: A clone one base away is much larger, so this may be a read error. V and J are TRBV19 and TRBJ2-6, with a possible D match to TRBD1 (5 bases). The germline CDR1 and CDR2 sequences are LNHDA and SQIVND (reference sequence). Trimming shortened V by 5 bases and J by 0 bases, and 5 bases separated the two germline ends. The length of the CDR3 is 14 residues. CDR3 loop: CASSDSSGANVLTF. In DNA, the CDR3 is TGTGCCAGTAGTGACAGCTCTGGGGCCAACGTCCTGACTTTC.